This TCR beta chain was captured in a study of human T cells and chemical hapten exposure. At the level of the study: In the sensitization step, 2% DPC was placed on roughly 2 cm by roughly 2 cm of upper inner arm skin. Patches with 0.01% DPC went on the upper back, and the tests were read at 6 days.

This clonotype was seen repeatedly, ten times or more. Under the authors' procedure: Ranging from roughly 20,000 to 690,600, TCR counts per sample had a median value of 95,638. TCRdb reprocessed the RACE reads via MiXCR and lists one record per CDR3 protein. TCRdb's processing, not the study's, gives the V and J calls here. The sample has about 64,000 distinct CDR3 sequences, around 10% seen once. Time point meaning: pre-sensitization, week 0. Treatment reported: therapeutic diphenylcyclopropenone sensitization with weekly scalp DPC. Germline loops: CDR1 GTSNPN, CDR2 SVGIG (reference sequence). This CDR3 has 13 residues. V was pared by 3 bases and J by 2 bases, with 10 bases between.

This TCR derives from a middle-aged woman with alopecia areata. Some clones in this sample may be carry-over from other donors' samples. The input for sequencing was whole blood, taken in connection with sensitization to the hapten diphenylcyclopropenone (DPC). This chain connects TRBV30 to TRBJ1-2; weak D call: TRBD1 (6 bases). In DNA form, the CDR3 reads TGTGCCTGGAGCGCTGGACAGAACTATGGCTACACCTTC. It encodes CAWSAGQNYGYTF. Looking up the rest from reference TRBV30 and TRBJ1-2 gives the full variable domain: SQTIHQWPATLVQPVGSPLSLECTVEGTSNPNLYWYRQAAGRGLQLLFYSVGIGQISSEVPQNLSASRPQDRQFILSSKKLLLSDSGFYLCAWSAGQNYGYTFGSGTRLTVV.